A single sample is the source of the 10 T cell receptor beta chains below, sequenced in a study of CD8+ T cells in alopecia areata. Regarding treatment: oral pan-JAK inhibitor, 5-10 mg twice daily. Extraction of RNA preceded its reverse transcription into cDNA, which served as the sequencing template. TCRdb keeps only in-frame clones here, not all; method: immunoSEQ multiplex PCR. The repertoire has 130,000 or so clones, around 83% of them found once; the top ten carry over 10%. Sequences were derived from CD8+ T cells sorted from blood, sampled at week 4, from a patient treated with tofacitinib. These receptors were obtained from a human donor with alopecia areata.

The rearrangement uses TRBV28 and TRBJ2-7; TRBD1 matches at 8 bases. The junction had 15 bases not matched to a gene; V was cut back by 5 bases and J by 6 bases. CDR1 MDHEN and CDR2 SYDVKM come from the germline V gene. The CDR3 runs 16 residues. CDR3 loop: CASSHRDRLYVFEQYF. CDR3 nucleotides: TGTGCCAGCAGTCACCGGGACAGGTTATATGTCTTCGAGCAGTACTTC.

The chain carries TRBV4-1 and TRBJ1-1; possibly TRBD1 for D (6 bases). The CDR3 sequence is 16 residues long. CDR1 and CDR2 (germline): MGHRA, YSYEKL. V was trimmed by 4 bases and J by 1 base, leaving 16 bases between them. The CDR3 sequence: CASSPFNSGANTEAFF. Here the CDR3 DNA reads TGCGCCAGCAGCCCCTTCAATTCAGGGGCGAACACTGAAGCTTTCTTT.

This chain links TRBV12-5 with TRBJ2-2, with D hard to call. The CDR3 is 17 amino acids. Germline CDR1 is LGHNT and CDR2 is FRNRAP. Trimming stripped 7 bases from V and 0 bases from J, with 18 bases between. The CDR3 sequence: CASAPLLTDTNTGELFF. The CDR3 DNA is TGTGCTAGTGCCCCCTTACTTACAGATACGAACACCGGGGAGCTGTTTTTT.

The genes are TRBV7-8 and TRBJ2-6; unclear D gene. With 3 bases removed from V and 7 bases from J, the gap between germline ends came to 19 bases. The CDR3 covers 17 residues. The germline V gene has CDR1 SGHVS and CDR2 FQNEAQ. CDR3 nucleotides: TGTGCCAGCAGCTTCTGGGCCGACCTAATGAGAGCCAACGTCCTGACTTTC. Translating gives CASSFWADLMRANVLTF.

The chain recombines TRBV27 with TRBJ2-5, with a possible D match to TRBD2 (7 bases). The V end was cut by 5 bases, the J end by 0 bases, with 16 bases between. The length of the CDR3 is 16 residues. The germline gives CDR1 MNHEY, CDR2 SMNVEV (reference sequence). This CDR3 is CASSLAAGADQETQYF. CDR3 in DNA: TGTGCCAGCAGTCTAGCGGCGGGGGCAGACCAAGAGACCCAGTACTTC.

This clone was counted a single time. The chain links TRBV11-2 to TRBJ2-1; a possible D gene is TRBD2 (7 bases). The CDR3 contains 15 residues. Germline-derived CDR1 and CDR2 are SGHAT and FQNNGV. V lost 7 bases and J 0 bases, leaving 13 bases between the germline ends. In DNA, the CDR3 is TGTGCCAGCACCCTGGGGGGGGCCTCCTACAATGAGCAGTTCTTC. Protein sequence: CASTLGGASYNEQFF.

This clone was picked up one time. V gene TRBV29-1 combines with J gene TRBJ2-7, with TRBD2 as a possible D gene (5 bases). The ends were cut back, 4 bases at V and 0 bases at J, with 10 bases in the middle. The CDR3 has 13 residues. Germline-derived CDR1 and CDR2 are SQVTM and ANQGSEA. The CDR3 region has the DNA TGCAGCGTTGGAGGGCAGAACTCCTACGAGCAGTACTTC. Amino acid sequence: CSVGGQNSYEQYF.

This rearrangement joins TRBV4-1 to TRBJ2-7; 12 nucleotides agree with TRBD1. There are 15 residues in the CDR3. Trimming took 3 bases from V and 4 from J; bases not matched to a gene: 4. Germline CDR1 and CDR2: MGHRA and YSYEKL. CDR3 sequence reads: CASSHSGQGAYEQYF. The CDR3 DNA follows: TGCGCCAGCAGCCATTCGGGACAGGGGGCTTACGAGCAGTACTTC.

This chain uses TRBV7-3 with TRBJ2-5, with D perhaps TRBD2 (6 bases). V lost 0 bases to trimming and J lost 5 bases, with 7 bases between them. The CDR3 loop spans 13 amino acids. Germline assignment: CDR1 SGHTA and CDR2 FQGTGA. The CDR3 loop is CASSLTGGETQYF. The CDR3 region has the DNA TGTGCCAGCAGCTTAACCGGAGGGGAGACCCAGTACTTC.

CDR3 DNA: TGTGCCAGCAGCTTAGGGGCCTACAATGAGCAGTTCTTC. It encodes CASSLGAYNEQFF. This chain joins TRBV7-9 and TRBJ2-1; D gene unclear. This CDR3 is 13 amino acids long. Germline CDR1 reads SEHNR; CDR2 reads FQNEAQ (reference sequence). The V end lost 1 base, the J end lost 2 bases, and 3 bases lay between the germline ends.